The 16 T cell receptor beta chains listed next were all sequenced from one sample in a study of T cell repertoires in cytomegalovirus infection. TCRdb used MiXCR to reprocess the reads, holding one entry per CDR3 protein. This repertoire shows fewer than 550,000 distinct CDR3 sequences, approximately 31% found once; its top ten account for about 13%. The sample comprised PBMCs. These receptors originate from a human donor in good health (CMV status not recorded). Some clones in this sample may be carry-over from other donors' samples.

This clonotype was observed at least ten times. The V and J genes are TRBV28 and TRBJ2-3; no clear D gene. V was trimmed by 8 bases and J by 0 bases, leaving 9 bases between them. Germline lookup yields CDR1 MDHEN and CDR2 SYDVKM. The CDR3 length is 13 residues. The CDR3: CASYAQSTDTQYF. As DNA, the CDR3 is TGTGCCAGCTACGCTCAAAGCACAGATACGCAGTATTTT.

The chain combines TRBV5-4 with TRBJ2-1; maybe TRBD2 (5 bases). Germline loops: CDR1 SGHNT, CDR2 YYREEE (reference sequence). Trimming cost V 3 bases and J 5 bases, with 15 bases left between them. The CDR3 is 15 amino acids. The CDR3 sequence is CASSSARGKNNEQFF. In DNA, the CDR3 is TGTGCCAGCAGCTCGGCACGGGGAAAAAACAATGAGCAGTTCTTC.

This clonotype was seen once. The chain links TRBV6-2 or TRBV6-3 to TRBJ2-5, with a weak D call TRBD2 (6 bases). Trimming removed 6 bases at V and 4 bases at J, with 15 bases between. The CDR3 is 14 amino acids. CDR1 and CDR2 (germline): MNHEY, SVGEGT. DNA for the CDR3: TGTGCCAGCAGGACTAGATCCCGACGAGAGACCCAGTACTTC. This translates into CASRTRSRRETQYF.

This clonotype appeared a few times. The gene calls are TRBV2 and TRBJ2-1; 7 bases fit TRBD1. This CDR3 contains 14 residues. CDR1 and CDR2 from the germline V gene are SNHLY and FYNNEI. Unmatched junction bases numbered 9, after V lost 9 bases and J lost 4 bases. The CDR3 loop reads CASEPGQRYNEQFF. The CDR3 nucleotides read TGTGCCAGTGAGCCGGGACAGAGATACAATGAGCAGTTCTTC.

The chain uses TRBV11-1 and TRBJ2-4; 8 bases align to TRBD1. The germline CDR1 and CDR2 sequences are SGHAT and FQDESV (reference sequence). The CDR3 length is 13 residues. After removal of 5 bases from V and 8 bases from J, the junction contained 5 bases not matched to a gene. CDR3 bases: TGTGCCAGCAGCCCGGACAGGGTTGACATTCAGTACTTC. Protein: CASSPDRVDIQYF.

Details on this clonotype: A much larger clone lies one base from this, so it may be a read error. The chain employs TRBV7-2 and TRBJ2-1; 9 positions agree with TRBD2. The germline gives CDR1 SGHTA, CDR2 FQGNSA. The CDR3 consists of 15 residues. CDR3 amino acids: CASSLVAGGRNEQLF. The DNA of the CDR3 is TGTGCCAGCAGCTTAGTGGCGGGGGGGCGCAATGAGCAGCTCTTC.

The sample holds many counts of this clonotype. V and J are TRBV7-8 and TRBJ1-4, with TRBD1 identical over 8 bases. After removal of 5 bases from V and 2 bases from J, the junction contained 10 bases not matched to a gene. Germline lookup yields CDR1 SGHVS and CDR2 FQNEAQ. There are 17 residues in the CDR3. The DNA for the CDR3 is TGTGCCAGCAGCCCCGTTGCAGGGGGCTTGACTAATGAAAAACTGTTTTTT. It codes for CASSPVAGGLTNEKLFF.

Of note for this clonotype: A much more abundant neighbour one base away suggests this may be a read error. The chain combines TRBV7-8 with TRBJ1-3; no firm D call. Per the germline V gene, CDR1 is SGHVS and CDR2 is FQNEAQ. This CDR3 has 17 amino acids. The CDR3 coding sequence is TGTGCCAGCAGCTTATTCGTGGGGAGCGTGGAAGGAAACACCAAATATTTT. Translating it yields CASSLFVGSVEGNTKYF.

The CDR3 spells CASSPSPNTYNEQFF. CDR3 sequence (DNA): TGTGCCAGCAGTCCATCCCCGAACACGTACAATGAGCAGTTCTTC. This chain joins TRBV6-1 and TRBJ2-1; D unclear. This CDR3 contains 15 residues. Looked up from germline, CDR1 is MNHNS and CDR2 is SASEGT. V lost 5 bases, J lost 4 bases, and 15 bases lay in between.

This clonotype was detected a few times. This chain connects TRBV19 to TRBJ1-1; D gene unclear. The CDR3 spans 14 residues. CDR1 is LNHDA, CDR2 SQIVND, per germline (reference sequence). The ends were cut back, 1 base at V and 1 base at J, with 7 bases in the middle. The CDR3 bases are TGTGCCAGTAGTATAGTGTTGGGGAACACTGAAGCTTTCTTT. This sequence encodes CASSIVLGNTEAFF.

The rearrangement uses TRBV4-1 and TRBJ1-2, with TRBD1 matching over 7 bases. The CDR3 is 15 amino acids. Germline CDR1 reads MGHRA; CDR2 reads YSYEKL. V lost 2 bases, J lost 4 bases, and 7 bases stayed unmatched. The CDR3 sequence is CASSQPGTEVYGYTF. DNA for the CDR3: TGCGCCAGCAGCCAACCCGGGACAGAAGTCTATGGCTACACCTTC.

The V call is TRBV5-1, the J call TRBJ2-6; 7 nucleotides match TRBD2. The CDR3 contains 22 residues. J lost 0 bases, V lost 0 bases, and 18 bases had no gene match. Germline loops: CDR1 SGHRS, CDR2 YFSETQ. In DNA, the CDR3 is TGCGCCAGCAGCTTGGAGAGGGGAGGGCAGGATCCATCCTTCTCTGGGGCCAACGTCCTGACTTTC. This translates into CASSLERGGQDPSFSGANVLTF.

The J gene is TRBJ1-5, the V gene TRBV5-8; the D is unclear. This CDR3 spans 11 amino acids. V was pared by 4 bases and J by 4 bases, with 3 bases between. Germline CDR1 reads SGHTS; CDR2 reads YDEGEE. In nucleotides, the CDR3 is TGTGCCAGCAGCGCAAATCAGCCCCAGCATTTT. Protein: CASSANQPQHF.

This chain links TRBV6-6 with TRBJ1-1, with 9 positions matching TRBD1. Trimming at V came to 0 bases and at J to 0 bases, leaving 5 bases not matched to a gene. CDR1 is MNHNY and CDR2 is SVGAGI in the germline V gene (reference sequence). This CDR3 is 17 amino acids long. This chain's CDR3 is CASSYSPGTGMNTEAFF. In DNA form, the CDR3 reads TGTGCCAGCAGTTACTCACCCGGGACAGGGATGAACACTGAAGCTTTCTTT.

This clonotype came up many times. The chain links TRBV12-3 or TRBV12-4 to TRBJ1-5; D perhaps matches TRBD1 (5 bases). V lost 3 bases, J lost 0 bases, and 12 bases lay in between. The CDR3 is 16 residues long. The CDR3 DNA reads as TGTGCCAGCAGTTTCGGGGGACCTAATAGCAATCAGCCCCAGCATTTT. This translates into CASSFGGPNSNQPQHF.

This clonotype came up a few times. This sequence joins TRBV10-3 and TRBJ2-1, with 10 bases that match TRBD2. The length of the CDR3 is 14 residues. CDR1 ENHRY and CDR2 SYGVKD come from the germline V gene. The V segment lost 10 bases and the J segment 5 bases; nucleotides outside the gene matches: 8. CDR3 in DNA: TGTGCCACCACTACTAGCGGGGCTAACAATGAGCAGTTCTTC. Its translation: CATTTSGANNEQFF.